The table lists the clone carrying this T cell receptor (beta chain) with many counts. V lost 0 bases, J lost 4 bases, and 6 bases stayed unmatched. The length of the CDR3 is 16 residues. The germline CDR1 and CDR2 sequences are LGHNA and YSLEER. These data belong to a study of identical twins. TCRdb redid the calling of the 5' RACE reads with MiXCR, one entry per CDR3 protein. Of about 220,000 distinct CDR3 sequences in the sample, less than 8% were seen once. The same sample was also studied in work on yellow fever vaccine responses in identical twins.

The TCR comes from a woman aged 18 to 35 in good health. Sequenced material: memory (CD45RO+) T cells sorted from blood. V usage is TRBV4-3 and J usage is TRBJ2-1; 7 bases align to TRBD2. The chain's CDR3 is CASSQDGASGYNEQFF. CDR3 DNA: TGCGCCAGCAGCCAAGATGGGGCTAGCGGTTACAATGAGCAGTTCTTC.